The rows below give T cell receptor beta chains drawn from one sample of a study of blood T cell repertoires in COVID-19. Method: immunoSEQ multiplex PCR; TCRdb's copy keeps in-frame clones and lacks some. The sample shows 90,000 to 150,000 clones, 85% to 90% of them seen only once. Sequencing was performed on peripheral blood. The receptors were sampled from an elderly man with acute or convalescent COVID-19. CDR3s include the opening cysteine and the closing phenylalanine or tryptophan. The order of the fields is D gene, clone size, J gene, V gene, CDR3 DNA, CDR3 protein. A D gene is named only where the DNA matches it firmly. Expanded clones get a size class; other rows say once, few or many, or leave the size out.

d_gene: TRBD2; abundance: -; j_gene: TRBJ2-7; v_gene: TRBV27; CDR3nt: TGTGCCAGCAGTTGGAATCGGGCTAGCGGGGCCTCCTACGAGCAGTACTTC; CDR3aa: CASSWNRASGASYEQYF
d_gene: -; abundance: -; j_gene: TRBJ1-1; v_gene: TRBV7-2; CDR3nt: TGTGCCAGCAGCGCAGACCCTAGAGCTTACACTGAAGCTTTCTTT; CDR3aa: CASSADPRAYTEAFF
d_gene: -; abundance: -; j_gene: TRBJ1-1; v_gene: TRBV21-1; CDR3nt: TGTGCCAGCAGCAAATCGGAGACAGGGGGCTCTCTGAACACTGAAGCTTTCTTT; CDR3aa: CASSKSETGGSLNTEAFF
d_gene: -; abundance: -; j_gene: TRBJ2-4; v_gene: TRBV29-1; CDR3nt: TGCAGCGTTGAAACAGAGAACCTTAAAAACATTCAGTACTTC; CDR3aa: CSVETENLKNIQYF
d_gene: -; abundance: -; j_gene: TRBJ1-3; v_gene: TRBV18; CDR3nt: TGTGCCAGCTCACCAGGGGCGAGGGGAAACACCATATATTTT; CDR3aa: CASSPGARGNTIYF
d_gene: TRBD1; abundance: -; j_gene: TRBJ1-2; v_gene: TRBV5-6; CDR3nt: TGTGCCAGCAGCCCGGGACAGGTTTTCCTCGACGGGATTGACTATGGCTACACCTTC; CDR3aa: CASSPGQVFLDGIDYGYTF
d_gene: TRBD1; abundance: -; j_gene: TRBJ1-2; v_gene: TRBV7-6; CDR3nt: TGTGCCAGCAGCGAAGGGACAGGACCCAACTATGGCTACACCTTC; CDR3aa: CASSEGTGPNYGYTF
d_gene: -; abundance: -; j_gene: TRBJ2-5; v_gene: TRBV19; CDR3nt: TGTGCCAGTAGTAAAGCCTTCCGGGAGACCCAGTACTTC; CDR3aa: CASSKAFRETQYF
d_gene: -; abundance: -; j_gene: TRBJ1-4; v_gene: TRBV7-2; CDR3nt: TGTGCCAGCAGCCACGACAGGTCAACTAATGAAAAACTGTTTTTT; CDR3aa: CASSHDRSTNEKLFF
d_gene: -; abundance: -; j_gene: TRBJ1-5; v_gene: TRBV7-2; CDR3nt: TGTGCCAGCAGCTTGGGGCAGGGGTCGGGGCCCCAGCATTTT; CDR3aa: CASSLGQGSGPQHF
d_gene: -; abundance: -; j_gene: TRBJ1-6; v_gene: TRBV6-6; CDR3nt: TGTGCCAGCAGCCCTGCCGGGGTTGACGGTTCACCCCTCCACTTT; CDR3aa: CASSPAGVDGSPLHF
d_gene: -; abundance: -; j_gene: TRBJ1-6; v_gene: TRBV7-2; CDR3nt: TGTGCCAGCAGCTTCTCGACAGATAATTCACCCCTCCACTTT; CDR3aa: CASSFSTDNSPLHF
d_gene: TRBD1; abundance: -; j_gene: TRBJ1-2; v_gene: TRBV12-3/TRBV12-4; CDR3nt: TGTGCCAGCAGTTTGGACAGGGTGGGCTACACCTTC; CDR3aa: CASSLDRVGYTF
d_gene: TRBD2; abundance: -; j_gene: TRBJ2-3; v_gene: TRBV5-4; CDR3nt: TGTGCCAGCAGCTTAGGCGGGGGGGCCCAAGGTACGCAGTATTTT; CDR3aa: CASSLGGGAQGTQYF
d_gene: -; abundance: -; j_gene: TRBJ1-6; v_gene: TRBV10-3; CDR3nt: TGTGCCATCAGTGTCGGGGACAATAATTCACCCCTCCACTTT; CDR3aa: CAISVGDNNSPLHF
d_gene: TRBD2; abundance: -; j_gene: TRBJ2-5; v_gene: TRBV9; CDR3nt: TGTGCCAGCAGCGGTAGGGCTAGCGGGGGGGAGGAGACCCAGTACTTC; CDR3aa: CASSGRASGGEETQYF
d_gene: TRBD2; abundance: -; j_gene: TRBJ2-3; v_gene: TRBV2; CDR3nt: TGTGCCAGCAGGCTTACCGGGACTAGCGGGAGAGGAGATACGCAGTATTTT; CDR3aa: CASRLTGTSGRGDTQYF
d_gene: TRBD2; abundance: -; j_gene: TRBJ2-1; v_gene: TRBV4-3; CDR3nt: TGCGCCAGCAGCCAAGCCTCGAGGATAGCGGGGTTATCCTACAATGAGCAGTTCTTC; CDR3aa: CASSQASRIAGLSYNEQFF
d_gene: TRBD1; abundance: -; j_gene: TRBJ1-5; v_gene: TRBV5-1; CDR3nt: TGCGCCAGCAGCTCGGACAGGGAGGGCAATCAGCCCCAGCATTTT; CDR3aa: CASSSDREGNQPQHF
d_gene: -; abundance: -; j_gene: TRBJ1-2; v_gene: TRBV15; CDR3nt: TGTGCCACCAGCGTACCAGCGACTTATGGCTACACCTTC; CDR3aa: CATSVPATYGYTF
d_gene: -; abundance: -; j_gene: TRBJ1-2; v_gene: TRBV9; CDR3nt: TGTGCCAGCAGCGCGCGGGCCGACTATGGCTACACCTTC; CDR3aa: CASSARADYGYTF
d_gene: TRBD1; abundance: -; j_gene: TRBJ1-4; v_gene: TRBV11-2; CDR3nt: TGTGCCAGCAGCCTGACCGGGACAGCTAATGAAAAACTGTTTTTT; CDR3aa: CASSLTGTANEKLFF
d_gene: TRBD1; abundance: -; j_gene: TRBJ2-4; v_gene: TRBV20-1; CDR3nt: TGCAGTGCTAGTTCCCCGGGACAGTTAATTCAGTACTTC; CDR3aa: CSASSPGQLIQYF
d_gene: TRBD1; abundance: -; j_gene: TRBJ1-1; v_gene: TRBV6-5; CDR3nt: TGTGCCAGCGGAAGACAGGGGGACACTGAAGCTTTCTTT; CDR3aa: CASGRQGDTEAFF
d_gene: -; abundance: -; j_gene: TRBJ2-7; v_gene: TRBV5-1; CDR3nt: TGCGCCAGCAGCTTTGACCGGGGTTCCTACGAGCAGTACTTC; CDR3aa: CASSFDRGSYEQYF
d_gene: -; abundance: -; j_gene: TRBJ1-1; v_gene: TRBV6-5; CDR3nt: TGTGCCTCCACCGGGAGGGGTCTGTTGAACACTGAAGCTTTCTTT; CDR3aa: CASTGRGLLNTEAFF
d_gene: -; abundance: -; j_gene: TRBJ2-7; v_gene: TRBV18; CDR3nt: TGTGCCAGCTCACTACATCGGGACACCCTCTACGAGCAGTACTTC; CDR3aa: CASSLHRDTLYEQYF
d_gene: -; abundance: -; j_gene: TRBJ2-1; v_gene: TRBV2; CDR3nt: TGTGCCAGCAGTGAAGACAGGGTCAATGAGCAGTTCTTC; CDR3aa: CASSEDRVNEQFF
d_gene: -; abundance: -; j_gene: TRBJ2-5; v_gene: TRBV6-5; CDR3nt: TGTGCCAGCGATCTTCCGGACGGACTCCAAGAGACCCAGTACTTC; CDR3aa: CASDLPDGLQETQYF
d_gene: TRBD2; abundance: -; j_gene: TRBJ2-7; v_gene: TRBV28; CDR3nt: TGTGCCAGCAGTTACGGGACACAACCTAGCGGGAGGTTCTACGAGCAGTACTTC; CDR3aa: CASSYGTQPSGRFYEQYF
d_gene: TRBD1; abundance: -; j_gene: TRBJ2-5; v_gene: TRBV18; CDR3nt: TGTGCCAGCTCACCACGACGGCAGGGGGCAGTCCAAGAGACCCAGTACTTC; CDR3aa: CASSPRRQGAVQETQYF
d_gene: -; abundance: -; j_gene: TRBJ2-5; v_gene: TRBV3-1/TRBV3-2; CDR3nt: TGTGCCAGCAGCCAAGATGGGCGGGGCCGGGAGACCCAGTACTTC; CDR3aa: CASSQDGRGRETQYF
d_gene: -; abundance: -; j_gene: TRBJ2-3; v_gene: TRBV5-1; CDR3nt: TGCGCCAGCAGCTCGAGGGGGATCCCCTCCGATACAGATACGCAGTATTTT; CDR3aa: CASSSRGIPSDTDTQYF
d_gene: TRBD2; abundance: -; j_gene: TRBJ2-3; v_gene: TRBV7-2; CDR3nt: TGTGCCACCGCACCGCAACTAGCGGACACAGATACGCAGTATTTT; CDR3aa: CATAPQLADTDTQYF
d_gene: -; abundance: -; j_gene: TRBJ1-2; v_gene: TRBV21-1; CDR3nt: TGTGCCAGCAGCAAACATCGGCAGGGGAATTGCTACACCTTC; CDR3aa: CASSKHRQGNCYTF
d_gene: -; abundance: few; j_gene: TRBJ1-1; v_gene: TRBV18; CDR3nt: TGTGCCAGCTCACCAGTAGATGAAGCTTTCTTT; CDR3aa: CASSPVDEAFF
d_gene: -; abundance: -; j_gene: TRBJ1-6; v_gene: TRBV2; CDR3nt: TGTGCCAGCCAGACGGACTCGAAAGGCAATTCACCCCTCCACTTT; CDR3aa: CASQTDSKGNSPLHF
d_gene: -; abundance: -; j_gene: TRBJ2-7; v_gene: TRBV7-9; CDR3nt: TGTGCCAGCAGCTTAAATACTGTAGCCTACGAGCAGTACTTC; CDR3aa: CASSLNTVAYEQYF
d_gene: -; abundance: once; j_gene: TRBJ2-1; v_gene: TRBV14; CDR3nt: TGTGCCAGCAGCCAAGATCCGGCCATACAGGGCAATGAGCAGTTCTTC; CDR3aa: CASSQDPAIQGNEQFF
d_gene: TRBD2; abundance: -; j_gene: TRBJ2-5; v_gene: TRBV2; CDR3nt: TGTGCCAGCAGTGTGGTTAGCGGGGGCGGAGGGGAGACCCAGTACTTC; CDR3aa: CASSVVSGGGGETQYF